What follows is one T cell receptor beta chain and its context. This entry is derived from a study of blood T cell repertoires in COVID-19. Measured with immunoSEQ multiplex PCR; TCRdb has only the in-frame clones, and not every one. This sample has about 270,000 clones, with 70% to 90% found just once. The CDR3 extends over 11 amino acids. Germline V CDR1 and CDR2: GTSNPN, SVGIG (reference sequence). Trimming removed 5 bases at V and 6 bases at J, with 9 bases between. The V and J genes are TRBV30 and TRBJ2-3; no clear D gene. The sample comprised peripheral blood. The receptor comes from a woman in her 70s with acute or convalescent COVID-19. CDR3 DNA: TGTGCCTGGGACCTGGCTGATACGCAGTATTTT. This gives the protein CAWDLADTQYF.